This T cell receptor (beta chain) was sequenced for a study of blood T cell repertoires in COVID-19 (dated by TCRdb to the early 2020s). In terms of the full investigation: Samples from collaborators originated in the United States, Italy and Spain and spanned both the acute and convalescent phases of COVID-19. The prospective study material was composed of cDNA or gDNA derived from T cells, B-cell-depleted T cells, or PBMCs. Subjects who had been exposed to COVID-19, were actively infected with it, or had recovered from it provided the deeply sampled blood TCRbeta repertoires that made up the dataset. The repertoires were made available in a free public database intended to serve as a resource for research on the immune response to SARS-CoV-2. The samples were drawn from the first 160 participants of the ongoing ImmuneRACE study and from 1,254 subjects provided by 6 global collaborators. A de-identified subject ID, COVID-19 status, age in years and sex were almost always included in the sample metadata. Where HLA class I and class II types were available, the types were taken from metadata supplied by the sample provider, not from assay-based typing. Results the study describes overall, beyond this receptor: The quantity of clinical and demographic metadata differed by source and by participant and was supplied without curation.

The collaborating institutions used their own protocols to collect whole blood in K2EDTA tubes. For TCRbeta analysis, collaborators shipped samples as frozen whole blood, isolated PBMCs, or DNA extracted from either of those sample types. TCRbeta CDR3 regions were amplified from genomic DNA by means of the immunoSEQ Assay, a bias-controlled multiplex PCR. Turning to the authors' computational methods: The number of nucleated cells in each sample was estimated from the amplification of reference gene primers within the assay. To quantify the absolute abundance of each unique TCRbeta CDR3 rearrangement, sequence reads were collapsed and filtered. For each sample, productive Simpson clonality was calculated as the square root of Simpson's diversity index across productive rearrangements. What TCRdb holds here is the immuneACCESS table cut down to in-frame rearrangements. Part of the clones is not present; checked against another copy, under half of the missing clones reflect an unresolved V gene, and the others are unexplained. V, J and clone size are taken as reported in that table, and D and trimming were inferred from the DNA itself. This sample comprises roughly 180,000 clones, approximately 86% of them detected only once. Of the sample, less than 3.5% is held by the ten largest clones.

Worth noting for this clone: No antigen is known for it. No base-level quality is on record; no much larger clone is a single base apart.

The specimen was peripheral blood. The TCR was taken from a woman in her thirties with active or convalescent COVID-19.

The CDR3 in this case is CASSVTGSNEKLFF. The nucleotides are TGCGCCAGCAGTGTGACAGGGAGTAATGAAAAACTGTTTTTT. The chain is made from TRBV10-2 and TRBJ1-4, with 7 middle bases fitting TRBD1. The germline V gene specifies WSHSY as CDR1 and SAAADI as CDR2. The CDR3 has 14 amino acids, counting the end cysteine and phenylalanine. Kept here is only the CDR3 DNA, which spans 42 bases and is read in frame from base 1. The V end gives up 4 bases and the J end 4 bases, leaving 3 bases in the junction not matched to a gene.